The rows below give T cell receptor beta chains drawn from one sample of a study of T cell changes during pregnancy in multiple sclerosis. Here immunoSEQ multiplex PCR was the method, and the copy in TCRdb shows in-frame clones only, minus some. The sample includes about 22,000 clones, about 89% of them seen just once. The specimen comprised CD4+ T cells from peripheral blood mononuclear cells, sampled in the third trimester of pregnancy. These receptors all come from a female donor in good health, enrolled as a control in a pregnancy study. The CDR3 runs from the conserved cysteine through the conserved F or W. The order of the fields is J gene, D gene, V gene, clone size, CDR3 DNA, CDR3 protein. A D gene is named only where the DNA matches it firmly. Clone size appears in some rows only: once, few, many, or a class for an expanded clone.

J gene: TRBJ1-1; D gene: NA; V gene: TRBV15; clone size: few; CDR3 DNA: TGTGCCACCAGCAGAGATAAACGCGCCGCGGAAGCTTTCTTT; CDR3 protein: CATSRDKRAAEAFF
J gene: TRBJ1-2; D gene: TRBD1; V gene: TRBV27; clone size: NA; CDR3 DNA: TGTGCCAGCAGTTTCGACAGGGCGGTCTATGGCTACACCTTC; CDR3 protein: CASSFDRAVYGYTF
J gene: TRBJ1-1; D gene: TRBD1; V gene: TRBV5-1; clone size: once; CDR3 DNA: TGCGCCAGCAGCTTGAACTCACCGGGACAGGGAGAAGCTTTCTTT; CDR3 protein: CASSLNSPGQGEAFF
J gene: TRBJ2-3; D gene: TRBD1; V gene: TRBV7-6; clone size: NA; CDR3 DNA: TGTGCCAGCAGCCCAGACAGGGCTAGCACAGATACGCAGTATTTT; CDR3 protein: CASSPDRASTDTQYF
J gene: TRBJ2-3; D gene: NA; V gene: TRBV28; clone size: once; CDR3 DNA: TGTGCCAGCAGTTTATCGATACTCACAGATACGCAGTATTTT; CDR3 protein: CASSLSILTDTQYF
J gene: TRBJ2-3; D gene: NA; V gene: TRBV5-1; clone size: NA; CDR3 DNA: TGCGCCAGCAGCGATCGCAGGGGTGATACGCAGTATTTT; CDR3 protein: CASSDRRGDTQYF
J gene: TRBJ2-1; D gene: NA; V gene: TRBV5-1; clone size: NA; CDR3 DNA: TGCGCCAGCAGCTTGTTGTCGCTGACAGCCAATGAGCAGTTCTTC; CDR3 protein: CASSLLSLTANEQFF
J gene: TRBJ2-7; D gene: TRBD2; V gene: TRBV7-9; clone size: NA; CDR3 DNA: TGTGCCAGCAGCTTAGGCCTAGCGGATACCTACGAGCAGTACTTC; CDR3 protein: CASSLGLADTYEQYF
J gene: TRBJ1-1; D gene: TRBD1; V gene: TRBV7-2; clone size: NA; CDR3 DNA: TGTGCCAGCAGCTCGGACAGGGCAACTGAAGCTTTCTTT; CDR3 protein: CASSSDRATEAFF
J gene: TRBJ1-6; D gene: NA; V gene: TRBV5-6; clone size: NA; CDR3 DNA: TGTGCCAGCAGCTTGGCCAGTCCTGGAGATTCACCCCTCCACTTT; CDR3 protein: CASSLASPGDSPLHF
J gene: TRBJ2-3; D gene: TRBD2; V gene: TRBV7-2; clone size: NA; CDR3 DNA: TGTGCCAGCAGCTTAGGACTAGCGGGAGGGACGGGAACAGATACGCAGTATTTT; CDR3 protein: CASSLGLAGGTGTDTQYF
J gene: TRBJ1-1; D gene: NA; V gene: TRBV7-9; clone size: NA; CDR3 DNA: TGTGCCAGCAGCTTCCGGGGAGGACGGACTGAAGCTTTCTTT; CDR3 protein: CASSFRGGRTEAFF
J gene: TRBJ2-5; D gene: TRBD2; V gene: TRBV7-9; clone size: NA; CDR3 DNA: TGTGCCAGCAGCTTGACTAGCGGGGGAGAGACCCAGTACTTC; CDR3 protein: CASSLTSGGETQYF
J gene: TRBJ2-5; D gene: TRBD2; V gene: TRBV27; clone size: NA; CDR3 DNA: TGTGCCAGCAGTTCCCCCCCGGGACTAGCGGGAGAAGAGACCCAGTACTTC; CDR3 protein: CASSSPPGLAGEETQYF
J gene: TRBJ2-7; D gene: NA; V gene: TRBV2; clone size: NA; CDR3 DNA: TGTGCCAGCAGTGATGACAGGCAGAAACGCGAGCAGTACTTC; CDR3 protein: CASSDDRQKREQYF
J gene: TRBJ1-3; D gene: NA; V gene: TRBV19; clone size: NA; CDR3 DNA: TGTGCCAGTAGTATTAGACAGGCCAACTCTGGAAACACCATATATTTT; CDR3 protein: CASSIRQANSGNTIYF
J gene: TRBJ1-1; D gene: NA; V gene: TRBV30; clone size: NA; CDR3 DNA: TGTGCCTGGAGTAGGAGAAACACTGAAGCTTTCTTT; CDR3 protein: CAWSRRNTEAFF
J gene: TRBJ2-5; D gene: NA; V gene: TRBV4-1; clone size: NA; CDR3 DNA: TGCGCCAGCAGCCAAGTTGTTGCGGAGCTACCGGGAGAGCAGTACTTC; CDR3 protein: CASSQVVAELPGEQYF
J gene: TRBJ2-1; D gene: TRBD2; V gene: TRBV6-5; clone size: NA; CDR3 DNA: TGTGCCAGCAGTTACGGGACTAGCGGTTTCTACAATGAGCAGTTCTTC; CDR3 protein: CASSYGTSGFYNEQFF
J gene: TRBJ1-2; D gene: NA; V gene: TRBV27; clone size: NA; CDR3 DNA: TGTGCCAGCAGTTTACGACAGCACTATGGCTACACCTTC; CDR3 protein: CASSLRQHYGYTF
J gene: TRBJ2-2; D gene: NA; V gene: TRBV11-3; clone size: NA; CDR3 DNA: TGTGCCAGCAGCTTTAGGGGGAACACCGGGGAGCTGTTTTTT; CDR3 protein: CASSFRGNTGELFF
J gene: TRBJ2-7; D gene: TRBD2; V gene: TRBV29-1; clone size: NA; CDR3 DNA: TGCAGCGTGGAGACTAGCGGGTCCTCCTACGAGCAGTACTTC; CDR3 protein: CSVETSGSSYEQYF
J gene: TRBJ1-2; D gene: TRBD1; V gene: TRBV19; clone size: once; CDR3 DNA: TGTGCCAGTAGTTCGGGGACAGGGGTCATCGGTCAGCGTGGCTACACCTTC; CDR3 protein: CASSSGTGVIGQRGYTF
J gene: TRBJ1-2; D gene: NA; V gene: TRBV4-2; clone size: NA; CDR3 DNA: TGTGCCAGCAGCGACGGGGTAGTCTATGGCTACACCTTC; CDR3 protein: CASSDGVVYGYTF
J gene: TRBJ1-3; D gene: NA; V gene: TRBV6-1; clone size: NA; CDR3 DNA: TGTGCCAGCACAATTCGACTGGCCTCTGGAAACACCATATATTTT; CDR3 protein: CASTIRLASGNTIYF
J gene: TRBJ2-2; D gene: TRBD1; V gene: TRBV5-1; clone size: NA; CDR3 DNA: TGCGCCAGCAGCTTGGACAGGGGAAGGGGGAGAGGGAACACCGGGGAGCTGTTTTTT; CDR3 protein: CASSLDRGRGRGNTGELFF
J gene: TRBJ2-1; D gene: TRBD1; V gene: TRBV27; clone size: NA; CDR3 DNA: TGTGCCAGCAGGCCCGGGACAGATTTTAACTCCTACAATGAGCAGTTCTTC; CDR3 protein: CASRPGTDFNSYNEQFF
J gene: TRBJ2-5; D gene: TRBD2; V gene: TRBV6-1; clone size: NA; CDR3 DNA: TGTGCCAGCAGTGACCTAGCGGGAGGGAGAGAGACCCAGTACTTC; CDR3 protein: CASSDLAGGRETQYF
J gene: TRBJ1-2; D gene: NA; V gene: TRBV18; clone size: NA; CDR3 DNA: TGTGCCAGCTCACCAAAGACCGGGGAGGGCTACACCTTC; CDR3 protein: CASSPKTGEGYTF
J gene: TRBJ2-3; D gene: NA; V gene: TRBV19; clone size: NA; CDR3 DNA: TGTGCCAGTACGTTTGGCGGAAGCACAGATACGCAGTATTTT; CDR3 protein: CASTFGGSTDTQYF
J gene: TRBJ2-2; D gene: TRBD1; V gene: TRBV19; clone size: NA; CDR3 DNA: TGTGCCAGTAGTAGACAGGGGCTTTCGAACACCGGGGAGCTGTTTTTT; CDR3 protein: CASSRQGLSNTGELFF
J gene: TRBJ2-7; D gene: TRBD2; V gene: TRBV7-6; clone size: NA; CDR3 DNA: TGTGCCAGCAGCAGGACTAGCGGGGCCTACGAGCAGTACTTC; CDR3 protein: CASSRTSGAYEQYF
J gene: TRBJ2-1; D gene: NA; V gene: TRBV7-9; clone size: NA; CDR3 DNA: TGTGCCAGCAGTTTACAGGGTGTCGAGCAGTTCTTC; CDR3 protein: CASSLQGVEQFF
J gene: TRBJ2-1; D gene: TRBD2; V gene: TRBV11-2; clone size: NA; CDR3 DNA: TGTGCCAGCAGCTTAGGGACTAGCGGGACCAATGAGCAGTTCTTC; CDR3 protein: CASSLGTSGTNEQFF
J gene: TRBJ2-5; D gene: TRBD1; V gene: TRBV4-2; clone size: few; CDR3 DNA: TGTGCCAGCAGCCAAGATTGGAGACAGGGTAGGGAGACCCAGTACTTC; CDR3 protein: CASSQDWRQGRETQYF
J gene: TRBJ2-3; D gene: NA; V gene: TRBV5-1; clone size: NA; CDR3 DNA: TGCGCCAGCAGCTTGACACCGACTAGCACAGATACGCAGTATTTT; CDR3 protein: CASSLTPTSTDTQYF
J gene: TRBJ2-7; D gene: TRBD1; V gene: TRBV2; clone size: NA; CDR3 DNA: TGTGCCAGCAGTGTTCAGCCAGGGGGCGACTACGAGCAGTACTTC; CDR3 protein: CASSVQPGGDYEQYF
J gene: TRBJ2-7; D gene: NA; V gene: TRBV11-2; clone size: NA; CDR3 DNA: TGTGCCAGCAGCACCCGGACAGTCTCCTACGAGCAGTACTTC; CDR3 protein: CASSTRTVSYEQYF
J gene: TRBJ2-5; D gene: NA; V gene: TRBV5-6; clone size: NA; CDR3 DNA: TGTGCCAGCAGCTTGATATATCAAGAGACCCAGTACTTC; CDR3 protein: CASSLIYQETQYF
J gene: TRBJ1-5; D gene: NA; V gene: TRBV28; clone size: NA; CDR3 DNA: TGTGCCAGCAGTTTATTGGTGTTTAGGGAGGGACCTAGCAATCAGCCCCAGCATTTT; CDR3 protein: CASSLLVFREGPSNQPQHF
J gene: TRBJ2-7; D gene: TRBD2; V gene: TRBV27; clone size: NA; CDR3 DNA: TGTGCCAGCAGTTTAGAACGGGGGGTGGCCTACGAGCAGTACTTC; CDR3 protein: CASSLERGVAYEQYF
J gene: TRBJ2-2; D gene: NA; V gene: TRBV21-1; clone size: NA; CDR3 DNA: TGTGCCAGCACCACCGAGGCTACGTCCAAACCCGGGGAGCTGTTTTTT; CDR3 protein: CASTTEATSKPGELFF
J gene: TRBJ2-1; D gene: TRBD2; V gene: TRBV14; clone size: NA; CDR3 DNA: TGTGCCAGCAGCCAAGGGTTAGCGGGACCCTACAATGAGCAGTTCTTC; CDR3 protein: CASSQGLAGPYNEQFF
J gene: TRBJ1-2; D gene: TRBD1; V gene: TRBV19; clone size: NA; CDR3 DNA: TGTGCCACCACCTTCCTGAGACAGGGTACTCACGGCTACACCTTC; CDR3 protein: CATTFLRQGTHGYTF
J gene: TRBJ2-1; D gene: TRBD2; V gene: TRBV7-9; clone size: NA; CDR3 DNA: TGTGCCAGCAGCCGAGGTGGGGGACTAGCCGTCAATGAGCAGTTCTTC; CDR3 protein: CASSRGGGLAVNEQFF
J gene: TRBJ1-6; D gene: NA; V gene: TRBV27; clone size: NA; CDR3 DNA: TGTGCCAGCACTGTGTCTCTACGCAATTCACCCCTCCACTTT; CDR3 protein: CASTVSLRNSPLHF
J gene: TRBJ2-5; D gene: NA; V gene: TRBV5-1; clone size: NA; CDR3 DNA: TGCGCCAGCAGCTTGTCGACTGGCCCGGAGACCCAGTACTTC; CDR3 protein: CASSLSTGPETQYF
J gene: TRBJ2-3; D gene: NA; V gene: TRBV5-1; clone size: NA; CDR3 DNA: TGCGCCAGCGCCCCGGGACTCAGCACAGATACGCAGTATTTT; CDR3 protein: CASAPGLSTDTQYF
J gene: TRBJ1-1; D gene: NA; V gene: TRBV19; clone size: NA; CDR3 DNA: TGTGCCAGTAGTCGTCGACCACCGGGGGTAGGGGACACTGAAGCTTTCTTT; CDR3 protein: CASSRRPPGVGDTEAFF
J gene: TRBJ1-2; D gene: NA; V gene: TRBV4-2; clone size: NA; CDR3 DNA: TGTGCCAGCAGCCAAATTGGACAGTCGAACTATGGCTACACCTTC; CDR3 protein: CASSQIGQSNYGYTF
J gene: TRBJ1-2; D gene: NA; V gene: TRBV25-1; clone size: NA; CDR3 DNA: TGTGCCAGCAGTGACCCCGCCGAGACTAACTATGGCTACACCTTC; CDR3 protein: CASSDPAETNYGYTF
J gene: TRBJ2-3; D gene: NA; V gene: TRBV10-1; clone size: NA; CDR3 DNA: TGCGCCAGCAGTGAGGAGCTAGTAGCCGGTACGCAGTATTTT; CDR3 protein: CASSEELVAGTQYF
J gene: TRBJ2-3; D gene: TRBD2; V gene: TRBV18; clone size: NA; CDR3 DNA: TGTGCCAGCCGCCGGCTAGCGGGGGGGACAGATACGCAGTATTTT; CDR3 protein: CASRRLAGGTDTQYF
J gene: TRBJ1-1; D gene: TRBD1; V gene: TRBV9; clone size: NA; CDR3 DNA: TGTGCCAGCAGCGTATCGGGACAGGGGACTGAAGCTTTCTTT; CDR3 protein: CASSVSGQGTEAFF
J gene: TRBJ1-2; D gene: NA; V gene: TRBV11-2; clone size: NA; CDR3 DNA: TGTGCCAGCAGGCCGTACGGGGAGAGGTATGGCTACACCTTC; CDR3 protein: CASRPYGERYGYTF
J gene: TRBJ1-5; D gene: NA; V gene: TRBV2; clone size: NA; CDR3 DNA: TGTGCCAGCAGTGTGAACAGAGATCAGCCCCAGCATTTT; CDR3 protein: CASSVNRDQPQHF
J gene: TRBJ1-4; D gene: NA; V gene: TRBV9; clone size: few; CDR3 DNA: TGTGCCAGCACCGACAGGTTGGGGAATGAAAAACTGTTTTTT; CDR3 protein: CASTDRLGNEKLFF